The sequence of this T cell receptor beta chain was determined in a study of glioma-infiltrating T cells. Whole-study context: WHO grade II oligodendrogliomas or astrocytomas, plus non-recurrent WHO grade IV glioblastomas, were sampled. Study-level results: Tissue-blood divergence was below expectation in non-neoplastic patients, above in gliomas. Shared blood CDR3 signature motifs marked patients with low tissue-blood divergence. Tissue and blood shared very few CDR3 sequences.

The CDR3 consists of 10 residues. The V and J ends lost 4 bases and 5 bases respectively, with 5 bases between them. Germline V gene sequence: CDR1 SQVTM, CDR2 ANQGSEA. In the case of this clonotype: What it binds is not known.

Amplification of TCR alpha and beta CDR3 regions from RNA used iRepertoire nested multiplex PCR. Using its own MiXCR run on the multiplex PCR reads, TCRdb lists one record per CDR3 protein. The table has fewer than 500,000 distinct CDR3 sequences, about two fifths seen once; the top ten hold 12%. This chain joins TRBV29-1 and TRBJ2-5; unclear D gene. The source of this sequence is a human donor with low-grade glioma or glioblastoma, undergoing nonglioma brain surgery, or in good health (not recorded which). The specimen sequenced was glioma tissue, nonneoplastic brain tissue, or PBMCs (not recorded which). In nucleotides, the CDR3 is TGCAGCGTTGGAATGGAGACCCAGTACTTC. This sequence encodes CSVGMETQYF.